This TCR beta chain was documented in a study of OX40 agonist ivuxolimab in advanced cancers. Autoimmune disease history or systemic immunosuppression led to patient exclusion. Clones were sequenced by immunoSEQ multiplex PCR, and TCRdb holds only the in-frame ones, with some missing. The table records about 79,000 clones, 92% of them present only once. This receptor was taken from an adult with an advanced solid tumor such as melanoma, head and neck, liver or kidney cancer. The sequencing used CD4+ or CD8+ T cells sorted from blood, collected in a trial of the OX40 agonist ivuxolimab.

The CDR3 protein is CASSRGPGPYEQYF. The CDR3 region has the DNA TGTGCCAGCAGCCGAGGACCGGGGCCGTACGAGCAGTACTTC. The rearrangement joins TRBV9 to TRBJ2-7; D tentatively fits TRBD1 or TRBD2 (5 bases each). V was clipped by 4 bases and J by 4 bases, with 15 bases between them. Per the germline V gene, CDR1 is SGDLS and CDR2 is YYNGEE. The CDR3 consists of 14 residues.